The rows below give T cell receptor beta chains drawn from one sample of a study of cytomegalovirus exposure and HLA in healthy donors. Data came from immunoSEQ multiplex PCR; TCRdb stores just in-frame clones and leaves some out. Of approximately 180,000 clones listed, roughly nine tenths are singletons. What was sequenced was PBMCs. The receptor set was obtained from a girl less than two years old in good health and CMV-seronegative. The CDR3 runs from the conserved cysteine through the conserved F or W. A D gene is named only where the DNA matches it firmly. Size is omitted from some rows. Given values are once, few, many or a class for expanded clones.

V,D,J,size,DNA,CDR3
TRBV5-4,.,TRBJ2-1,.,TGTGCCAGCAGAGCCGACGGCGGCTCCTACAATGAGCAGTTCTTC,CASRADGGSYNEQFF
TRBV10-3,.,TRBJ1-3,.,TGTGCCACGGAGGACCGGTTTCACCCCTCCTCTGGAAACACCATATATTTT,CATEDRFHPSSGNTIYF
TRBV7-9,.,TRBJ1-3,.,TGTGCCAGCAGCTTACCCTTTCCCCGAAACACCATATATTTT,CASSLPFPRNTIYF
TRBV6-1,TRBD1,TRBJ1-1,.,TGTGCCAGCAGTGAAACGCCAGGGGGCGCGTACACTGAAGCTTTCTTT,CASSETPGGAYTEAFF
TRBV7-9,.,TRBJ1-1,.,TGTGCCAGCAGCCCAAATACCCGGGGGACTGAAGCTTTCTTT,CASSPNTRGTEAFF
TRBV7-9,TRBD1,TRBJ1-1,.,TGTTCCAGCAGCTTCCAGGGGGCGCCCGCTGAAGCTTTCTTT,CSSSFQGAPAEAFF
TRBV4-2,.,TRBJ2-1,few,TGTGCCAGCAGCCAAGATCGTACGGGGTTAAACAATGAGCAGTTCTTC,CASSQDRTGLNNEQFF
TRBV7-8,.,TRBJ2-1,.,TGTGCCAGCAGCTTAGCCCTACACGGGGGTTCGAGCTCCTACAATGAGCAGTTCTTC,CASSLALHGGSSSYNEQFF
TRBV5-8,.,TRBJ2-3,.,TGTGCCAGCAGCTTGCTCCATACGCAGTATTTT,CASSLLHTQYF
TRBV6-1,.,TRBJ2-7,.,TGTGCCAGCAGTGAGTTAGGCGGGTGGAGCTCCTACGAGCAGTACTTC,CASSELGGWSSYEQYF
TRBV5-1,.,TRBJ2-1,once,TGCGCCAGCAGCCCGCCCACCCGGGGGAGCTCCTACAATGAGCAGTTCTTC,CASSPPTRGSSYNEQFF
TRBV4-1,.,TRBJ2-7,.,TGCGCCAGCAGCCCGGGAGTGGGCGGGGCCTACGAGCAGTACTTC,CASSPGVGGAYEQYF
TRBV5-6,.,TRBJ2-7,.,TGTGCCAGCAGCTTCTCCTCGGGCTACGAGCAGTACTTC,CASSFSSGYEQYF
TRBV11-3,.,TRBJ1-3,.,TGTGCCAGCAGCTTAGTTGGGCAGGCTAGAAACACCATATATTTT,CASSLVGQARNTIYF
TRBV4-1,.,TRBJ2-5,.,TGCGCCAGCAGCCAAATCCATGGCACAGTCTTAAAAGAGACCCAGTACTTC,CASSQIHGTVLKETQYF
TRBV4-1,.,TRBJ2-4,.,TGCGCCAGCAGCCGCACCGTTCTACCAACCACCAAAAACATTCAGTACTTC,CASSRTVLPTTKNIQYF
TRBV5-4,TRBD2,TRBJ2-5,.,TGTGCCAGCAGCTTACTAGCGGGACCCGGGACCCAGTACTTC,CASSLLAGPGTQYF
TRBV30,TRBD2,TRBJ2-5,.,TGTGCCTGGAGTGTCAAGGGACTAGCACAAGAGACCCAGTACTTC,CAWSVKGLAQETQYF
TRBV6-5,.,TRBJ2-2,.,TGTGCCAGCAGTTACCGGTTATTCACCGGGGAGCTGTTTTTT,CASSYRLFTGELFF
TRBV6-4,TRBD1,TRBJ2-1,.,TGTGCCAGCAGCCCGGACAGGGTCTCCTACAATGAGCAGTTCTTC,CASSPDRVSYNEQFF
TRBV27,.,TRBJ2-7,.,TGTGCCAGCAGTTTATTAGGCAGGGCTGGCTACGAGCAGTACTTC,CASSLLGRAGYEQYF
TRBV30,.,TRBJ1-1,few,TGTGCCTGGATACAGAAATTTAACACTGAAGCTTTCTTT,CAWIQKFNTEAFF
TRBV10-3,TRBD1,TRBJ2-7,.,TGTGCCATCAGTGAGTCGGGTTCAAGTTCTGCGAGGGGGCCTGTCTACGAGCAGTACTTC,CAISESGSSSARGPVYEQYF
TRBV9,TRBD2,TRBJ2-1,.,TGTGCCAGCAGCGTAGGGCTAGCGGGGGAATACAATGAGCAGTTCTTC,CASSVGLAGEYNEQFF
TRBV9,TRBD1,TRBJ2-7,.,TGTGCCAGCAGCGACCCCCTTGGACAGGGGCCCTACGAGCAGTACTTC,CASSDPLGQGPYEQYF
TRBV15,TRBD2,TRBJ2-7,.,TGTGCCACCAGCAGATCCCGACTAGCGGGAGACGAGCAGTACTTC,CATSRSRLAGDEQYF
TRBV5-4,TRBD2,TRBJ2-7,.,TGTGCCAGCAGCCCAGGGAGGGGCCCCGGACTAGCGGGAGGCGAAGAGCAGTACTTC,CASSPGRGPGLAGGEEQYF
TRBV30,.,TRBJ1-6,.,TGTGCCTGGAGCAGAGAGGGCTATTCACCCCTCCACTTT,CAWSREGYSPLHF
TRBV6-5,.,TRBJ2-7,.,TGTGCCAGCAGTTATAGCGAGTCCTACGAGCAGTACTTC,CASSYSESYEQYF